These T cell receptor beta chains were read from a single sample in a study of T-cell reconstitution after alpha-beta-depleted transplantation in children. TCRdb re-called the PCR reads through MiXCR, storing one row per CDR3 protein. The data hold just under 550,000 distinct CDR3 sequences, with around 20% observed a single time. Sample: PBMCs from the stem cell graft donor, taken from the stem cell graft. All receptors derive from a human donor who donated a stem cell graft to a child with acute lymphoblastic leukemia. CDR3s include the opening cysteine and the closing phenylalanine or tryptophan. The D gene is left open where the match is weak. Clone size is shown for a subset of rows, as once, few, many or a class of expanded clone.

D gene	J gene	V gene	clone size	CDR3 DNA	CDR3 protein
-	TRBJ2-1	TRBV20-1	few	TGCAGTGCTAGGGTCGGGCCTCCCTACAATGAGCAGTTCTTC	CSARVGPPYNEQFF
-	TRBJ1-1	TRBV20-1	-	TGCAGTGCTAGTGCGGGGTGGACCGTCAACACTGAAGCTTTCTTT	CSASAGWTVNTEAFF
-	TRBJ1-6	TRBV6-2/TRBV6-3	-	TGTGCCAGCCTCGGTCCAGCGGGCGCCTATAATTCACCCCTCCACTTT	CASLGPAGAYNSPLHF
TRBD2	TRBJ2-1	TRBV5-1	-	TGCGCCAGCAGCATCTGGGGCGGCTCAGCGGGAGGCCTGAGCTCCTACAATGAGCAGTTCTTC	CASSIWGGSAGGLSSYNEQFF
-	TRBJ2-1	TRBV7-6	few	TGTGCCAGCAGCTTACTTCTCGGAGACAATGAGCAGTTCTTC	CASSLLLGDNEQFF
-	TRBJ2-2	TRBV30	few	TGTGCCTGGAGTGTACGTACCGGGGAGCTGTTTTTT	CAWSVRTGELFF
-	TRBJ2-2	TRBV7-3	few	TGTGCCAGCAGCTTAAGCGCGGCGGGAACCACCGGGGAGCTGTTTTTT	CASSLSAAGTTGELFF
-	TRBJ2-1	TRBV7-9	few	TGTGCCACCACATTACGAGGGACTCTCAATAAAAATGAGCAGTTCTTC	CATTLRGTLNKNEQFF
-	TRBJ2-7	TRBV12-3/TRBV12-4	many	TGTGCCAGCAGTGACAACTCCTACGAGCAGTACTTC	CASSDNSYEQYF
-	TRBJ2-7	TRBV29-1	-	TGCAGCGTTGAATCAGGGGAATCCTACGAGCAGTACTTC	CSVESGESYEQYF
-	TRBJ2-7	TRBV5-1	-	TGCGCCAGCAGTGGCGACAGCAGATACGAGCAGTACTTC	CASSGDSRYEQYF
-	TRBJ2-6	TRBV7-9	-	TGTGCCAGCAGCTTGGGGCAAGCTGGGGCCAACGTCCTGACTTTC	CASSLGQAGANVLTF
-	TRBJ2-3	TRBV5-1	few	TGCGCCAGCAGCCAACTAGTATCAGATACGCAGTATTTT	CASSQLVSDTQYF
-	TRBJ2-7	TRBV7-2	-	TGTGCCAGCAGCTTCCTTAGGGTCGGGGGCGAGCAGTACTTC	CASSFLRVGGEQYF
TRBD1	TRBJ2-5	TRBV27	-	TGTGCCAGCAGCCAACCCAGACAGGGAAGACAGACCCAGTACTTC	CASSQPRQGRQTQYF
-	TRBJ2-4	TRBV12-3/TRBV12-4	many	TGTGCCAGCAGTTTAGCGGCGGGGCACGGTCAGTACTTC	CASSLAAGHGQYF
-	TRBJ1-4	TRBV3-1	few	TGTGCCAGCAGCCAGGGGACATTCTCAACTAATGAAAAACTGTTTTTT	CASSQGTFSTNEKLFF
TRBD1	TRBJ1-5	TRBV2	-	TGTGCCAGCAGGTGGGACAGGGCAAATAATCAGCCCCAGCATTTT	CASRWDRANNQPQHF
TRBD2	TRBJ2-1	TRBV12-3/TRBV12-4	-	TGTGCCAGCAGGATAGCGGGAGGGGGTAATGAGCAGTTCTTC	CASRIAGGGNEQFF
-	TRBJ2-1	TRBV5-6	-	TGTGCCAGCAGCTCTCTAGTAGGCAATGAGCAGTTCTTC	CASSSLVGNEQFF
TRBD1	TRBJ1-4	TRBV7-9	few	TGTGCCAGCAGAAGACAGGGAACAACTAATGAAAAACTGTTTTTT	CASRRQGTTNEKLFF
TRBD2	TRBJ2-7	TRBV2	once	TGTGCCAGCAGTGAACCCGGGGGGGTGGGGGAGCAGTACTTC	CASSEPGGVGEQYF
-	TRBJ1-2	TRBV12-3/TRBV12-4	-	TGTGCCAGCAGTTTAAGACAGGTTTCTAACTATGGCTACACCTTC	CASSLRQVSNYGYTF
-	TRBJ2-2	TRBV5-6	-	TGTGCCAGCAGCCCCCGAGCTGGGTCCAACACCGGGGAGCTGTTTTTT	CASSPRAGSNTGELFF
-	TRBJ2-7	TRBV5-1	many	TGCGCCAGCAGCTTGGATAGCAGAACTGCGGGGCTCTACGAGCAGTACTTC	CASSLDSRTAGLYEQYF
TRBD2	TRBJ2-3	TRBV15	-	TGTGCCACCAGCAGAGGGGCTAGCGGGAGCTTGAATACGCAGTATTTT	CATSRGASGSLNTQYF
-	TRBJ2-4	TRBV20-1	-	TGCAGTGCCGAAGAGAATATTCAGTACTTC	CSAEENIQYF
-	TRBJ1-1	TRBV7-9	few	TGTGCCAGCAGCTTGGGAGAGACTGAAGCTTTCTTT	CASSLGETEAFF
-	TRBJ2-3	TRBV20-1	few	TGCAGTGCAGGCTCCCCTGGAGGGGATACGCAGTATTTT	CSAGSPGGDTQYF